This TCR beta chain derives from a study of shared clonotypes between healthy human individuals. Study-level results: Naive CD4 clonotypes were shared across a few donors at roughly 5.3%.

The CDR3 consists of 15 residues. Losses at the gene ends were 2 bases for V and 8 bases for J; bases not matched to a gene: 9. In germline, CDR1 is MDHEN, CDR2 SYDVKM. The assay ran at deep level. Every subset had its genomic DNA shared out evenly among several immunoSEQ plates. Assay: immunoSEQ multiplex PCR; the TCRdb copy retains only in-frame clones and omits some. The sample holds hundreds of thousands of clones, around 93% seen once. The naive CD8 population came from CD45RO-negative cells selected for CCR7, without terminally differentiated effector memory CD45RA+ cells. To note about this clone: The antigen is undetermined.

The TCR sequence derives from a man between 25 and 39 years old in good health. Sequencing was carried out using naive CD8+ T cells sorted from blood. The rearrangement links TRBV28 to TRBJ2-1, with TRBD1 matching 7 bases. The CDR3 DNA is TGTGCCAGCAGTTTAACAGGGGTCACGGCGGATGAGCAGTTCTTC. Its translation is CASSLTGVTADEQFF.